The TCR beta chain under discussion was sequenced for a study of Graves' ophthalmopathy and Graves' hyperthyroidism listed by TCRdb under 2018. Concerning the study at large: Peripheral blood was collected at initial diagnosis, prior to any treatment. TCR beta repertoire signatures were used to distinguish Graves' ophthalmopathy from Graves' hyperthyroidism and to predict progression to ophthalmopathy. In total, 135 blood samples were TCR-sequenced: some 43 ophthalmopathy, some 75 hyperthyroidism and some 17 hyperthyroidism-to-ophthalmopathy patients. To explore V-J signatures distinguishing ophthalmopathy from hyperthyroidism, a discovery set of approximately 100 patients (fewer than 45 ophthalmopathy, 57 stable hyperthyroidism) was enrolled. The independent validation cohort included 20 or so hyperthyroidism patients plus 17 patients who later progressed from hyperthyroidism to ophthalmopathy. In over 5 hyperthyroidism patients, the T-cell repertoire of thyroid tissue was compared with the T-cell repertoire of blood. After sampling, hyperthyroidism patients received methimazole starting at 30 mg daily, and ophthalmopathy patients received high-dose intravenous methylprednisolone. For training and testing, the 95 to 100 patients in the discovery cohort were randomly divided in a 7:3 ratio.

Of note for this clonotype: The antigen it recognizes is unknown. It has no much larger one-base neighbor in the sample; base qualities were not kept.

The germline V gene encodes CDR1 SGDLS and CDR2 YYNGEE. Relative to germline, V is 0 bases shorter and J is 1 base shorter, with 13 bases between their ends. The CDR3, from cysteine to phenylalanine, totals 16 residues. The CDR3 DNA has 48 bases and is translated from base 1. Ophthalmopathy patients had moderately to severely active disease, Clinical Activity Score of at least 3, NOSPECS grade of at least 4, and disease duration under 3 months. Patients with other autoimmune diseases, uncontrolled infections, pregnancy or lactation were excluded from the study. Clinical symptoms, serum thyroxine, TRAb, thyroid ultrasound and orbital computed tomography formed the basis of the diagnosis. Ficoll-Paque density gradient centrifugation was used to isolate PBMCs from 8.5 to 10 ml of fresh peripheral blood. Trizol reagent was used to extract the total RNA, and its quality was then checked on an Agilent 2100 Bioanalyzer.

General study outcomes and caveats: Ophthalmopathy was separated from stable hyperthyroidism by the 13-signature model with around 89% sensitivity and less than 82% specificity in cross-validation and with 80%/75% in the test set. Most expanded thyroid clonotypes with a frequency above 0.001 also appeared in blood, which suggests that blood repertoires may reflect the immune response in the thyroid. In validation, the model predicted ophthalmopathy progression with less than 71% sensitivity and about 77% specificity; approximately 12 predicted patients were CT-confirmed with GO in a median of approximately 6.5 months. Sample size was not predetermined statistically, and investigators were not blinded to group allocation.

TCR beta CDR3 regions were amplified from RNA transcripts for repertoire sequencing. The first round of RT-PCR was done with HTBI primers and the Qiagen OneStep RT-PCR kit, and was followed by a second round of multiplex PCR, then size selection and purification. Libraries were sequenced on an Illumina HiSeq2000 using paired-end 100 bp reads. Under the source paper's analysis protocol: SOAPnuke was used to process the reads, removing any read that contained adapters or uncalled bases, had a mean Phred below 15, or lacked an exact match to the constant primer or identifier. COPE v1.2.5 was used to merge the high-quality paired reads. Each unique nucleotide sequence was treated as a clonotype, and MiTCR v1.1 was used to align the clonotypes to the IMGT TRB V, D and J references. The analysis was limited to V-J combinations with a frequency above 0.0001, which together covered about 99% of repertoires. For each V-J combination, a TCR clonal expansion and chaos score was defined as the ratio of F50 clonal expansion to chaos observed in the TCRdist matrix. Welch's t-statistics and random forest were used to reduce the features to 10 to 15 V-J combinations, which were then used as input to a naive Bayes classifier. The similarity between thyroid and blood repertoires was quantified using the Morisita-Horn index. TCRdb reprocessed the public reads (quality trimming at Q25 with fastp, clone calling with MiXCR) and kept in-frame beta chains. Each entry is one CDR3 protein sequence, shown with its most common DNA and genes. TCRdb's processing, not the authors' own work, is the source of the V and J calls. The sample profile shows roughly 500,000 distinct CDR3 sequences; approximately 15% of them were found once. The ten largest clonotypes hold about 9.4% of the sample.

The clonotype was recovered from a woman younger than 45 with Graves' ophthalmopathy. Donor details come from another sample of the same person, matched by shared clones. The receptor chain draws on TRBV9 and TRBJ1-2, with no confident D gene call. The sequencing input was blood. CDR3 sequence: CASSVESGPDNYGYTF. The nucleotide sequence is TGTGCCAGCAGCGTAGAATCAGGTCCTGATAACTATGGCTACACCTTC.